The rows below give T cell receptor beta chains drawn from one sample of a study of shared clonotypes between healthy human individuals. This table comes from immunoSEQ multiplex PCR, and its TCRdb copy is limited to in-frame clones, with some not included. The table records 2 million to 2.5 million clones, just under 95% of them present only once. Sequencing was carried out using naive CD8+ T cells sorted from blood. The receptors come from a man between 18 and 35 years old in good health. The CDR3 runs from the conserved cysteine through the conserved F or W. The order of the fields is J gene, D gene, clone size, V gene, CDR3 protein, CDR3 DNA. D genes are given only for firm matches. A row's size may be missing; if present it is once, few, many or a size class.

>TRBJ2-3|TRBD2|-|TRBV11-2
CASSVTSGSTTDTQYF
TGTGCCAGCAGCGTGACTAGCGGGAGCACAACAGATACGCAGTATTTT
>TRBJ2-7|TRBD1|-|TRBV5-1
CASSLETGGEQYF
TGCGCCAGCAGCTTGGAGACAGGGGGGGAGCAGTACTTC
>TRBJ2-7|-|-|TRBV4-1
CASSHQDRSSYEQYF
TGCGCCAGCAGCCACCAAGACAGGAGCTCCTACGAGCAGTACTTC
>TRBJ2-5|-|-|TRBV6-1
CASSEVEGRQETQYF
TGTGCCAGCAGTGAAGTGGAAGGGCGCCAAGAGACCCAGTACTTC
>TRBJ2-1|-|-|TRBV27
CASSPLTGSYNEQFF
TGTGCCAGCAGTCCTTTGACAGGTTCCTACAATGAGCAGTTCTTC
>TRBJ2-2|-|-|TRBV27
CASSPPRLETGELFF
TGTGCCAGCAGCCCCCCGAGGCTGGAAACCGGGGAGCTGTTTTTT
>TRBJ1-1|TRBD1|-|TRBV2
CASSDGEDRGNTEAFF
TGTGCCAGCAGTGATGGGGAGGACAGGGGGAACACTGAAGCTTTCTTT
>TRBJ2-1|TRBD2|-|TRBV4-3
CASSLGFSGDHNEQFF
TGCGCCAGCAGCCTAGGTTTTAGCGGGGACCACAATGAGCAGTTCTTC
>TRBJ2-7|-|-|TRBV6-1
CASSKQALGVYEQYF
TGTGCCAGCAGTAAACAGGCTCTTGGGGTCTACGAGCAGTACTTC
>TRBJ2-5|-|-|TRBV21-1
CASSKAHGQGKTQYF
TGTGCCAGCAGCAAAGCGCATGGGCAGGGCAAGACCCAGTACTTC
>TRBJ2-3|-|-|TRBV6-5
CASSYVGSTDTQYF
TGTGCCAGCAGTTACGTGGGGTCCACAGATACGCAGTATTTT
>TRBJ2-7|-|-|TRBV19
CASSIAAGSSYEQYF
TGTGCCAGTAGTATAGCGGCAGGGAGCTCCTACGAGCAGTACTTC
>TRBJ2-1|TRBD2|few|TRBV27
CASSLGGSSYNEQFF
TGTGCCAGCAGTTTGGGCGGGAGCTCCTACAATGAGCAGTTCTTC
>TRBJ2-7|TRBD1|-|TRBV9
CASSGEGQGAYEQYF
TGTGCCAGCAGCGGCGAGGGACAGGGAGCCTACGAGCAGTACTTC
>TRBJ2-1|TRBD2|-|TRBV27
CASSLSLAAKNEQFF
TGTGCCAGCAGTTTAAGTCTAGCGGCGAAAAATGAGCAGTTCTTC
>TRBJ1-1|-|-|TRBV19
CASSPTGSTEAFF
TGTGCCAGTAGCCCGACAGGTTCCACTGAAGCTTTCTTT
>TRBJ2-2|-|-|TRBV30
CAWSGGIVTGELFF
TGTGCCTGGAGTGGGGGCATCGTGACCGGGGAGCTGTTTTTT
>TRBJ1-6|-|once|TRBV28
CASSLWLGGPSYNSPLHF
TGTGCCAGCAGTTTATGGCTCGGGGGACCTTCCTATAATTCACCCCTCCACTTT
>TRBJ2-7|TRBD2|-|TRBV27
CASSQIAGAYEQYF
TGTGCCAGCAGTCAAATAGCGGGGGCCTACGAGCAGTACTTC
>TRBJ2-2|-|-|TRBV7-9
CASSLVLGSGELFF
TGTGCCAGCAGCTTAGTACTGGGGTCCGGGGAGCTGTTTTTT
>TRBJ2-3|-|-|TRBV28
CASSFRGDTQYF
TGTGCCAGCAGTTTCCGGGGAGATACGCAGTATTTT
>TRBJ1-2|-|-|TRBV7-9
CASSFLDGYTF
TGTGCCAGCAGCTTCTTAGATGGCTACACCTTC
>TRBJ2-7|-|-|TRBV10-2
CASSELYGSYEQYF
TGCGCCAGCAGTGAATTGTACGGCTCCTACGAGCAGTACTTC
>TRBJ2-7|-|once|TRBV19
CASSNGGPYEQYF
TGTGCCAGTAGTAACGGGGGACCATACGAGCAGTACTTC
>TRBJ2-1|TRBD2|once|TRBV27
CASRLAGGPNEQFF
TGTGCCAGCCGTCTAGCGGGGGGGCCCAATGAGCAGTTCTTC
>TRBJ2-3|-|-|TRBV6-6
CASTPGNGDTQYF
TGTGCCAGCACCCCAGGGAACGGAGATACGCAGTATTTT
>TRBJ2-2|TRBD1|-|TRBV6-1
CASSEFDRGNTGELFF
TGTGCCAGCAGTGAATTCGACAGGGGGAACACCGGGGAGCTGTTTTTT
>TRBJ2-7|TRBD2|-|TRBV9
CASSINGGGAYEQYF
TGTGCCAGCAGCATAAACGGGGGAGGGGCCTACGAGCAGTACTTC